These T cell receptor beta chains were read from a single sample in a study of T-cell reconstitution after alpha-beta-depleted transplantation in children. A single record per CDR3 protein comes from TCRdb applying MiXCR to the PCR reads. The sample comprises fewer than 350,000 distinct CDR3 sequences, around a tenth of which are singletons, and around 24% rests with the top ten. The sample was peripheral blood, taken 180 days after TCRalphabeta/CD19-depleted stem cell transplant. All receptors come from a male patient between 2 and 10 years old who had a stem cell transplant for chronic granulomatous disease, so the T cells may come from the graft donor. The CDR3 runs from the conserved cysteine through the conserved F or W. The D gene is left open where the match is weak. Clone size is stated in some rows and not others, as once, few, many or a class when expanded.

few	TRBJ2-3	.	TRBV5-1	CASSAGLSSTDTQYF	TGCGCCAGCAGCGCCGGACTTTCTAGCACAGATACGCAGTATTTT
many	TRBJ2-1	TRBD1	TRBV5-6	CASRVLDRGNNEQFF	TGTGCCAGCAGGGTTCTAGACAGGGGTAACAATGAGCAGTTCTTC
many	TRBJ2-5	.	TRBV5-1	CASSLPTGTYYGETQYF	TGCGCCAGCAGCCTTCCTACCGGGACTTATTACGGGGAGACCCAGTACTTC
many	TRBJ1-4	.	TRBV12-3/TRBV12-4	CASSLPGDEKLFF	TGTGCCAGCAGTTTACCAGGGGATGAAAAACTGTTTTTT
many	TRBJ2-1	.	TRBV12-3/TRBV12-4	CASSRSGEQFF	TGTGCCAGCAGCCGCTCGGGTGAGCAGTTCTTC
many	TRBJ2-1	TRBD1	TRBV24-1	CATSETRDSTNNEQFF	TGTGCCACCAGTGAAACCCGGGACAGCACCAACAATGAGCAGTTCTTC
many	TRBJ2-4	TRBD2	TRBV27	CASSFKRAGGAKNIQYF	TGTGCCAGCAGTTTTAAGCGGGCGGGAGGAGCCAAAAACATTCAGTACTTC
many	TRBJ2-5	.	TRBV2	CASDRLGTEETQYF	TGTGCCAGCGACAGACTCGGGACCGAAGAGACCCAGTACTTC
many	TRBJ2-1	.	TRBV29-1	CSVGGKTQRPYNEQFF	TGCAGCGTTGGGGGAAAGACCCAACGTCCCTACAATGAGCAGTTCTTC
many	TRBJ2-1	TRBD2	TRBV20-1	CSARILAGEYPKSYNEQFF	TGCAGTGCTAGAATACTAGCGGGGGAATATCCAAAATCCTACAATGAGCAGTTCTTC
many	TRBJ2-7	.	TRBV29-1	CSVGVNGVSSYEQYF	TGCAGCGTTGGGGTCAACGGGGTGAGCTCCTACGAGCAGTACTTC
many	TRBJ2-1	.	TRBV5-6	CASSPVGSTGTLGNEQFF	TGTGCCAGCAGCCCCGTAGGTTCCACAGGGACCCTTGGAAATGAGCAGTTCTTC
many	TRBJ2-1	TRBD2	TRBV6-1	CASRKERGGLNEQFF	TGTGCCAGCAGGAAGGAGCGGGGGGGCCTAAATGAGCAGTTCTTC
many	TRBJ2-5	TRBD1	TRBV5-1	CASKLTGTGGEETQYF	TGCGCCAGCAAACTTACGGGGACAGGGGGAGAAGAGACCCAGTACTTC
many	TRBJ2-7	TRBD2	TRBV18	CASSPPGLAGGNTYEQYF	TGTGCCAGCTCACCACCGGGACTAGCGGGAGGGAATACCTACGAGCAGTACTTC
.	TRBJ1-6	.	TRBV27	CASLPLNRVNNSPLHF	TGTGCCAGCCTCCCCCTTAACAGGGTTAATAATTCACCCCTCCACTTT
many	TRBJ2-3	TRBD2	TRBV9	CASSVGPGGPDTQYF	TGTGCCAGCAGCGTAGGCCCGGGGGGGCCAGATACGCAGTATTTT
.	TRBJ1-5	TRBD1	TRBV12-3/TRBV12-4	CASSPPGGPGHF	TGTGCCAGCAGTCCACCAGGGGGTCCCGGACATTTT
.	TRBJ2-5	TRBD2	TRBV6-2/TRBV6-3	CASSYGSSGDQETQYF	TGTGCCAGCAGTTACGGTTCTAGCGGGGACCAAGAGACCCAGTACTTC
many	TRBJ2-2	TRBD1	TRBV27	CASSLQDRANTGELFF	TGTGCCAGCAGTTTACAGGACAGGGCGAACACCGGGGAGCTGTTTTTT
few	TRBJ2-5	TRBD2	TRBV3-1	CASSPYGLAGGEETQYF	TGTGCCAGCAGCCCTTACGGACTAGCGGGGGGGGAAGAGACCCAGTACTTC
.	TRBJ2-3	TRBD2	TRBV20-1	CSARPGLAGGPSVTQYF	TGCAGTGCTCGACCGGGACTAGCGGGAGGACCCTCTGTTACGCAGTATTTT
many	TRBJ1-5	.	TRBV3-1	CASSQAGVFNQPQHF	TGTGCCAGCAGCCAGGCAGGGGTATTCAATCAGCCCCAGCATTTT
many	TRBJ2-1	TRBD2	TRBV20-1	CSANPASGRYNEQFF	TGCAGTGCAAACCCGGCTAGCGGGAGATACAATGAGCAGTTCTTC
many	TRBJ2-1	.	TRBV29-1	CSGDISYNEQFF	TGCAGCGGGGACATCTCCTACAATGAGCAGTTCTTC
many	TRBJ2-5	.	TRBV20-1	CSARGQGHRQETQYF	TGCAGTGCTAGAGGGCAGGGTCATCGGCAAGAGACCCAGTACTTC
many	TRBJ1-5	TRBD1	TRBV28	CASSRGQGAWNQPQHF	TGTGCCAGCAGCCGGGGACAGGGGGCGTGGAATCAGCCCCAGCATTTT
many	TRBJ1-3	.	TRBV7-2	CASSSTGNTIYF	TGTGCCAGCAGCTCCACTGGAAACACCATATATTTT
many	TRBJ2-7	TRBD2	TRBV7-2	CASSLVAGAMYEQYF	TGTGCCAGCAGCTTAGTGGCGGGAGCAATGTACGAGCAGTACTTC
many	TRBJ1-1	.	TRBV5-1	CASSPLRVNTEAFF	TGCGCCAGCAGCCCCCTCAGAGTGAACACTGAAGCTTTCTTT
many	TRBJ1-5	.	TRBV28	CASSLPEGVWQPQHF	TGTGCCAGCAGTCTCCCTGAAGGAGTATGGCAGCCCCAGCATTTT
many	TRBJ1-4	.	TRBV12-3/TRBV12-4	CASRGREKLFF	TGTGCCAGCCGAGGGCGTGAAAAACTGTTTTTT
many	TRBJ2-3	.	TRBV7-6	CASSLGASYFTDTQYF	TGTGCCAGCAGCTTAGGAGCTAGTTATTTCACAGATACGCAGTATTTT
many	TRBJ1-2	.	TRBV28	CASSDRRGRGLGYGYTF	TGTGCCAGCAGCGACCGGCGGGGACGGGGGCTAGGCTATGGCTACACCTTC
many	TRBJ2-3	TRBD2	TRBV9	CASSTGLAGGGDTQYF	TGTGCCAGCAGCACCGGACTAGCGGGGGGGGGAGATACGCAGTATTTT
many	TRBJ2-2	TRBD2	TRBV6-1	CASSEGQVILAGITGELFF	TGTGCCAGCAGTGAAGGCCAGGTTATTCTAGCGGGAATCACCGGGGAGCTGTTTTTT
many	TRBJ1-5	.	TRBV20-1	CSARVYSQPQHF	TGCAGTGCTAGAGTTTATAGTCAGCCCCAGCATTTT
many	TRBJ2-3	.	TRBV4-3	CASSSNPDRDTQYF	TGCGCCAGCAGCTCGAACCCGGATCGTGATACGCAGTATTTT
many	TRBJ2-5	TRBD1	TRBV5-1	CASSSRAGGPQETQYF	TGCGCCAGCAGCTCTCGGGCAGGGGGACCCCAAGAGACCCAGTACTTC
few	TRBJ2-7	TRBD2	TRBV7-3	CASSFSGRGPYEQYF	TGTGCCAGCAGCTTTAGCGGGAGGGGGCCCTACGAGCAGTACTTC
many	TRBJ1-1	TRBD1	TRBV7-2	CASGTGRTEAFF	TGTGCCAGTGGGACAGGGAGGACTGAAGCTTTCTTT
many	TRBJ2-3	.	TRBV28	CASSLNKGASGRNNTQYF	TGTGCCAGCAGTTTGAATAAAGGGGCCTCTGGTCGTAACAATACGCAGTATTTT
many	TRBJ2-6	TRBD1	TRBV5-1	CASSFPTQQGSPLSGANVLTF	TGCGCCAGCAGCTTTCCAACTCAACAGGGGAGTCCCCTCTCTGGGGCCAACGTCCTGACTTTC
many	TRBJ2-5	.	TRBV29-1	CSVERWGVQETQYF	TGCAGCGTTGAAAGGTGGGGAGTACAAGAGACCCAGTACTTC
many	TRBJ2-7	.	TRBV20-1	CSATERDRPAEQYF	TGCAGTGCTACAGAAAGGGACCGACCGGCGGAGCAGTACTTC
many	TRBJ1-2	.	TRBV7-2	CASSLALFGYTF	TGTGCCAGCAGCTTAGCACTCTTTGGCTACACCTTC